These 20 T cell receptor beta chains originate from one sample sequenced in a study of MAIT cells during Salmonella Paratyphi A infection. Study-level results: MAIT TRBV usage was oligoclonal, favouring TRBV20 and TRBV6.

TCRdb used MiXCR to reprocess the 5' RACE reads, holding one entry per CDR3 protein. The sample holds about 1,500 distinct CDR3 sequences; 66% are singletons and the top ten take less than 55%. Time point noted: after infection, following antibiotic treatment. The MAIT cell gate was Valpha7.2+ CD161+ T cells, sorted by flow cytometry. The antigens for these receptors are not known. This material consisted of MAIT cells from blood, taken at the last sampling point of the challenge study. All receptors come from a person between 18 and 75 years old who was deliberately infected with Salmonella Paratyphi A in a paratyphoid fever challenge study.

V and J are TRBV7-3 and TRBJ1-2, with D perhaps matching TRBD1 (5 bases). This CDR3 is built from 14 residues. Germline CDR1 SGHTA, CDR2 FQGTGA. Between the trimmed V and J ends, which lost 3 bases and 4 bases, there was a span of 12 bases. CDR3 sequence (DNA): TGTGCCAGCAGCTTGTACGGAGGGACCTATGGCTACACCTTC. This gives the protein CASSLYGGTYGYTF.

Only one count was recorded for this clonotype. The final CDR3 position lacks the conserved phenylalanine or tryptophan, pointing to a likely read error. The rearrangement uses TRBV25-1 and TRBJ1-1, with 8 bases that match TRBD1. Germline lookup yields CDR1 MGHDK and CDR2 SYGVNS. CDR3 length equals 14 residues. With V trimmed by 5 bases and J by 6 bases, 8 bases remained unmatched. In DNA, the CDR3 is TGTGCCAGCAGTCAACAGGGGGAGACATCTGAAGCTTTCTTG. This encodes CASSQQGETSEAFL.

CDR3 loop: CASSPGRRETQYF. The CDR3 DNA is TGTGCCAGCAGTCCGGGCCGTAGAGAGACCCAGTACTTC. This chain connects TRBV6-5 to TRBJ2-5; D gene ambiguous. The germline V gene encodes CDR1 MNHEY and CDR2 SVGAGI. CDR3 size: 13 residues. V was clipped by 5 bases and J by 4 bases, with 11 bases between them.

CDR3 region: CARDREYEQYF. The CDR3 nucleotides read TGTGCTAGAGACAGGGAATACGAGCAGTACTTC. This sequence joins TRBV24-1 and TRBJ2-7; 7 bases align to TRBD1. This CDR3 is 11 amino acids long. Germline CDR1 KGHDR, CDR2 SFDVKD.

DNA of the CDR3: TGTGCCAGCAGCTCAGGACAGGGGAGCTCCTACGAGCAGTACTTC. Translation: CASSSGQGSSYEQYF. V gene TRBV7-9 combines with J gene TRBJ2-7, with 9 positions matching TRBD1. Per germline, CDR1 SEHNR and CDR2 FQNEAQ (reference sequence). CDR3 length: 15 residues. The V gene end was trimmed by 4 bases and the J gene end by 0 bases; junction bases not matched to a gene: 4.

This clonotype was detected only once. The final CDR3 position lacks the conserved phenylalanine or tryptophan, pointing to a likely read error. Because the CDR3's place on the DNA is in doubt, the DNA is left out and the CDR3 is given as listed by TCRdb. The gene calls are TRBV4-2 and TRBJ2-1. From germline, CDR1 is LGHNA and CDR2 YNFKEQ. The CDR3 has 15 residues if both end residues are counted. The CDR3 is CASSPVGEESNEKFV.

The rearrangement joins TRBV12-3 or TRBV12-4 to TRBJ1-1, with D uncertain. The CDR3 has 14 amino acids. Trimming took 7 bases from V and 0 from J, leaving 12 bases between them. CDR3 amino acids: CASTPLQLNTEAFF. CDR3 in DNA: TGTGCCAGCACTCCCCTTCAACTGAACACTGAAGCTTTCTTT.

The chain joins TRBV7-2 to TRBJ2-5, with D possibly called TRBD1 or TRBD2 (5 bases each). Germline V lookup: CDR1 SGHTA, CDR2 FQGNSA. V was trimmed by 3 bases and J by 5 bases, leaving 13 bases between them. CDR3 size: 14 residues. CDR3 in amino acids: CASSFRDPRETQYF. The CDR3, as DNA: TGTGCCAGCAGCTTCCGGGACCCACGGGAGACCCAGTACTTC.

A single count supports this clonotype. The rearrangement links TRBV20-1 to TRBJ2-3, with 14 bases identical to TRBD2. Germline assignment: CDR1 DFQATT and CDR2 SNEGSKA (reference sequence). Trimming removed 4 bases from V and 4 bases from J; junction bases left unmatched: 13. This CDR3 comprises 18 residues. The CDR3 here is CSAIAGTSGGLVPDTQYF. For the CDR3, the DNA is TGCAGTGCTATAGCAGGGACTAGCGGGGGACTAGTCCCAGATACGCAGTATTTT.

Concerning this clonotype itself: It is unclear where the CDR3 begins or ends on the DNA, so no DNA is shown, and the CDR3 is as TCRdb lists it. The chain recombines TRBV4-2 with TRBJ1-1; TRBD1, the table's D call, was not compared with the DNA. Germline CDR1 and CDR2: LGHNA and YNFKEQ. The CDR3 is 20 residues long, counting both termini. CDR3 sequence reads: CASSFYICSARGGQDTEAFF.

By share, this clonotype counts as large. J is TRBJ2-1 and V is TRBV6-4; 14 positions agree with TRBD2. Losses at the gene ends were 2 bases for V and 9 bases for J; bases not matched to a gene: 0. Germline CDR1 is MRHNA and CDR2 is SNTAGT. The CDR3 sequence is 14 residues long. The CDR3 DNA sequence: TGTGCCAGCAGTGACGGACTAGCGGGAGGTGAGCAGTTCTTC. It codes for CASSDGLAGGEQFF.

This clonotype was detected a few times. The chain uses TRBV20-1 and TRBJ1-5; 7 nucleotides align to TRBD1. Germline assignment: CDR1 DFQATT and CDR2 SNEGSKA (reference sequence). V trimming: 6 bases; J trimming: 5 bases; junction bases outside the gene matches: 10. CDR3 length equals 14 residues. The CDR3 here is CSATKGDRYQPQHF. CDR3 in DNA: TGCAGTGCCACCAAGGGGGACAGATATCAGCCCCAGCATTTT.

The chain joins TRBV6-1 to TRBJ2-7; possible D gene TRBD1, 5 bases. The ends were cut back, 4 bases at V and 5 bases at J, with 15 bases in the middle. Looked up from germline, CDR1 is MNHNS and CDR2 is SASEGT. The CDR3 sequence is 14 residues long. CDR3 sequence: CASSAIVGPDEQYF. In nucleotides, the CDR3 is TGTGCCAGCAGTGCCATAGTGGGGCCGGACGAGCAGTACTTC.

The chain has TRBV7-6 and TRBJ2-1; D may be TRBD1 (6 bases). Germline V gene sequence: CDR1 SGHVS, CDR2 FNYEAQ. The CDR3 totals 12 residues. V shed 2 bases and J shed 9 bases, with 8 bases lying between them. In DNA form, the CDR3 reads TGTGCCAGCAGCTTACAGGGGACTGAGCAGTTCTTC. Its protein is CASSLQGTEQFF.

The rearrangement uses TRBV29-1 and TRBJ2-1, with TRBD2 identical over 10 bases. The CDR3 spans 16 residues. Germline V CDR1 and CDR2: SQVTM, ANQGSEA. V gave up 3 bases and J gave up 1 base; unmatched junction bases: 6. The CDR3 nucleotides read TGCAGCGTTGAGGAGACTAGCGGGCTATCCTACAATGAGCAGTTCTTC. It translates to CSVEETSGLSYNEQFF.

V and J are TRBV12-3 or TRBV12-4 and TRBJ2-7; 10 bases align to TRBD1. With V trimmed by 5 bases and J by 6 bases, 7 bases remained unmatched. This CDR3 has 14 amino acids. CDR3 in amino acids: CASSPGRDRGEQYF. The CDR3 region has the DNA TGTGCCAGCAGTCCCGGCCGGGACAGGGGCGAGCAGTACTTC.

The chain has TRBV7-8 and TRBJ2-5; 10 nucleotides align to TRBD2. Germline CDR1 reads SGHVS; CDR2 reads FQNEAQ. CDR3 length equals 14 residues. V trimming: 4 bases; J trimming: 3 bases; junction bases outside the gene matches: 2. The CDR3 is CASSSLAGEETQYF. In DNA form, the CDR3 reads TGTGCCAGCAGCTCGCTAGCGGGAGAAGAGACCCAGTACTTC.

The chain combines TRBV20-1 with TRBJ1-6, with D possibly being TRBD1 (5 bases). The CDR3 has 16 residues. V dropped 5 bases and J dropped 10 bases, with 24 bases sitting between them. Germline V lookup: CDR1 DFQATT, CDR2 SNEGSKA (reference sequence). Here the CDR3 DNA reads TGCAGTGCTTATCCGGGACTAGGAGGATTTGGATCACCCCTCCACTTT. This translates into CSAYPGLGGFGSPLHF.

On this clonotype itself: One end of the junction does not line up with germline, which may come from a read error. The V call is TRBV6-4, the J call TRBJ2-6; 9 positions agree with TRBD1. The CDR3 is 16 amino acids. Per germline, CDR1 MRHNA and CDR2 SNTAGT. The CDR3 here is CDSSERTGEGANVLTF. The CDR3 DNA sequence: TGTGACAGCAGTGAGCGGACAGGGGAGGGGGCCAACGTCCTGACTTTC.

V usage is TRBV5-1 and J usage is TRBJ2-1, with unresolved D. The CDR3 has 13 residues. Trimming removed 0 bases at V and 7 bases at J, with 8 bases between. Germline V CDR1 and CDR2: SGHRS, YFSETQ. The DNA of the CDR3 is TGCGCCAGCAGCTTGGGAAGCGCTAATGAGCAGTTCTTC. Its protein is CASSLGSANEQFF.